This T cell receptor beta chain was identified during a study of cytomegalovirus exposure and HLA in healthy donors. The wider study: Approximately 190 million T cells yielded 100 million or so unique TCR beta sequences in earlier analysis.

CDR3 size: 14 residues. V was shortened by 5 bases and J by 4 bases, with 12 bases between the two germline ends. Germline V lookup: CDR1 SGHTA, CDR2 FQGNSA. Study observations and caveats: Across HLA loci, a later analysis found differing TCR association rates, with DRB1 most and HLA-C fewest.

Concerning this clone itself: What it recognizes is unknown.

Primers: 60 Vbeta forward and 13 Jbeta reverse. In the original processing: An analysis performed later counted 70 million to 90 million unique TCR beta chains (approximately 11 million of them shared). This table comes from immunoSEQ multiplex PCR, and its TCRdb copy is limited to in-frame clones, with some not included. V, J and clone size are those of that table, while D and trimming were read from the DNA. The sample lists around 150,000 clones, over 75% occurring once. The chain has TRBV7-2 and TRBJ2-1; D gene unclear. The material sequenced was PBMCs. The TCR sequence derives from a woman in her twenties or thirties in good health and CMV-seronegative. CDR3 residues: CASSLYSRYNEQFF. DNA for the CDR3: TGTGCCAGCAGCCTCTACTCTAGGTACAATGAGCAGTTCTTC.